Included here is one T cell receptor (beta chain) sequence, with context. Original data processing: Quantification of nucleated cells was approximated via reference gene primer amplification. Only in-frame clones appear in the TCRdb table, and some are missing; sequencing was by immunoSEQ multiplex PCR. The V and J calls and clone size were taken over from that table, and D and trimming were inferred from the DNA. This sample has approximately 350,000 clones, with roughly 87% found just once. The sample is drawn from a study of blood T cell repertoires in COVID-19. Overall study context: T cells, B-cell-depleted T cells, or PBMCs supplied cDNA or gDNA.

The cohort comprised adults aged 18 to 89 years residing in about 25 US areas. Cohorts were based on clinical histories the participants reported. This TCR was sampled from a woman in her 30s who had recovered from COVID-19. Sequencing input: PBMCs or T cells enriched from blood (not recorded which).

CDR3 region: CASSQDRLAYEQYF. For the CDR3, the DNA is TGCGCCAGCAGCCAAGATCGACTAGCCTACGAGCAGTACTTC. The chain links TRBV4-1 to TRBJ2-7; tentative D call: TRBD2 (6 bases). V was clipped by 0 bases and J by 2 bases, with 8 bases between them. Germline V CDR1 and CDR2: MGHRA, YSYEKL. The CDR3 is made up of 14 amino acids.